One and the same sample provided the 22 T cell receptor beta chains below, sequenced in a study of T cell clonotyping in hematopoietic cell transplantation. Specified time point: recipient sample about 28 days before transplant, after cytoreduction. TCRdb's copy holds only in-frame clones and misses some; the assay was immunoSEQ multiplex PCR. The repertoire consists of about 9,000 clones, with more than 85% occurring once and the leading ten covering 27%. Sequenced material: peripheral blood mononuclear cells, taken before stem cell transplant. The origin of the receptors is a woman aged 60 to 75 with acute myeloid leukemia. Some clones in this sample may be carry-over from other donors' samples.

CDR3 region: CASSDLAGLTGELFF. CDR3 sequence (DNA): TGTGCCAGCAGTGACCTAGCGGGACTCACCGGGGAGCTGTTTTTT. The chain carries TRBV25-1 and TRBJ2-2; 9 nucleotides line up with TRBD2. The CDR3 is 15 amino acids. Germline-derived CDR1 and CDR2 are MGHDK and SYGVNS. Trimming at V came to 3 bases and at J to 4 bases, leaving 3 bases not matched to a gene.

The rearrangement links TRBV11-2 to TRBJ2-2; tentatively, D is TRBD1 (6 bases). The CDR3 loop spans 13 amino acids. Germline assignment: CDR1 SGHAT and CDR2 FQNNGV. V was clipped by 5 bases and J by 9 bases, with 13 bases between them. CDR3: CASSPGRDRELFF. CDR3 DNA: TGTGCCAGCAGCCCAGGTCGGGACAGGGAGCTGTTTTTT.

The gene calls are TRBV5-6 and TRBJ2-1; D remains unclear. The CDR3 has 13 amino acids. V gave up 5 bases and J gave up 5 bases, with 11 bases separating them. Per germline, CDR1 SGHDT and CDR2 YYEEEE. The CDR3 sequence is CASSAFLHNEQFF. The CDR3, as DNA: TGTGCCAGCAGTGCTTTTCTTCACAATGAGCAGTTCTTC.

This chain links TRBV19 with TRBJ1-2; 9 bases are shared with TRBD1. CDR3 length: 15 amino acids. CDR1 is LNHDA, CDR2 SQIVND, per germline (reference sequence). J was trimmed by 4 bases and V by 5 bases; bases with no gene match: 8. CDR3: CASSQKTGGTYGYTF. The CDR3 coding sequence is TGTGCCAGTAGTCAAAAGACAGGGGGAACCTATGGCTACACCTTC.

The chain has TRBV29-1 and TRBJ2-1; the D is unclear. V was pared by 4 bases and J by 5 bases, with 15 bases between. Germline CDR1 and CDR2: SQVTM and ANQGSEA. The length of the CDR3 is 14 residues. As DNA, the CDR3 is TGCAGCGTTGCGGCCACGCAAAGGGACAATGAGCAGTTCTTC. Protein: CSVAATQRDNEQFF.

This chain links TRBV6-6 with TRBJ2-5; D is uncertain. Germline V CDR1 and CDR2: MNHNY, SVGAGI (reference sequence). V was shortened by 6 bases and J by 5 bases, with 13 bases between the two germline ends. The CDR3 runs 13 residues. In DNA form, the CDR3 reads TGTGCCAGCAGAGGTAGGCCAAAGGAGACCCAGTACTTC. Translated, it gives CASRGRPKETQYF.

This sequence joins TRBV30 and TRBJ2-6, with D perhaps matching TRBD1 (6 bases). There are 17 residues in the CDR3. Trimming removed 3 bases from V and 0 bases from J, with 15 bases in between. The germline CDR1 and CDR2 sequences are GTSNPN and SVGIG (reference sequence). The CDR3 DNA reads TGTGCCTGGAGAAGGGGCAGGGGCCCCTCTGGGGCCAACGTCCTGACTTTC. This translates into CAWRRGRGPSGANVLTF.

This chain connects TRBV7-2 to TRBJ2-5; TRBD2 matches at 7 bases. The CDR3 runs 15 residues. V lost 5 bases to trimming and J lost 4 bases; unmatched junction nucleotides: 10. Germline V lookup: CDR1 SGHTA, CDR2 FQGNSA. Here the CDR3 DNA reads TGTGCCAGCAGCACTGGGACGGGGGGAAGAGAGACCCAGTACTTC. Translation: CASSTGTGGRETQYF.

The genes are TRBV21-1 and TRBJ1-2. TRBV21-1 is a pseudogene. This CDR3 is built from 14 residues. The chain's CDR3 is CASSKGGTVYGYTF. Here the CDR3 DNA reads TGTGCCAGCAGCAAAGGTGGGACGGTCTATGGCTACACCTTC.

The chain employs TRBV7-9 and TRBJ2-7; D possibly uses TRBD1 or TRBD2 (5 bases each). The V gene lost 5 bases and the J gene lost 2 bases, with 13 bases spanning the gap. Germline V lookup: CDR1 SEHNR, CDR2 FQNEAQ (reference sequence). The CDR3 contains 14 residues. The CDR3 nucleotides read TGTGCCAGCAGCCCACGGGACGTAGCCTACGAGCAGTACGTC. Translating it yields CASSPRDVAYEQYV.

The genes are TRBV29-1 and TRBJ2-1; 7 positions agree with TRBD2. CDR1 and CDR2 from the germline V gene are SQVTM and ANQGSEA. The CDR3 has 14 amino acids. V shed 2 bases, J shed 6 bases, and the junction held 7 bases outside the gene matches. In DNA, the CDR3 is TGCAGCGTTGAAAAGGGCGGGAGTGGCAATGAGCAGTTCTTC. Amino acid sequence: CSVEKGGSGNEQFF.

V is TRBV19 and J is TRBJ1-5; D gene uncertain. Germline values: CDR1 LNHDA, CDR2 SQIVND (reference sequence). V was trimmed by 4 bases and J by 6 bases, leaving 10 bases between them. The CDR3 consists of 13 residues. CDR3 sequence reads: CASSTGSFQPQHF. In DNA form, the CDR3 reads TGTGCCAGTAGTACGGGATCTTTTCAGCCCCAGCATTTT.

The chain recombines TRBV20-1 with TRBJ2-1; no firm D call. The V and J ends lost 3 bases and 6 bases respectively, with 6 bases between them. Germline CDR1 reads DFQATT; CDR2 reads SNEGSKA (reference sequence). The CDR3 contains 11 residues. The CDR3: CSARTSNEQFF. Here the CDR3 DNA reads TGCAGTGCTAGGACCAGCAATGAGCAGTTCTTC.

This sequence joins TRBV9 and TRBJ1-5; TRBD1 aligns across 10 bases. This CDR3 comprises 16 residues. Germline CDR1 and CDR2: SGDLS and YYNGEE. V lost 0 bases and J lost 1; bases outside the gene matches: 1. The CDR3 DNA reads as TGTGCCAGCAGCGTAGGGACAGGGGGGAGCAATCAGCCCCAGCATTTT. Translation gives CASSVGTGGSNQPQHF.

The rearrangement joins TRBV5-4 to TRBJ2-7, with D perhaps TRBD2 (7 bases). Trimming removed 2 bases at V and 10 bases at J, with 22 bases between. The germline CDR1 and CDR2 sequences are SGHNT and YYREEE (reference sequence). The CDR3 loop spans 15 amino acids. The CDR3 reads CASSLGGTTPTSQYV. The CDR3 bases are TGTGCCAGCAGCTTAGGGGGGACTACCCCCACCTCTCAGTACGTC.

CDR3 in amino acids: CASQRTLAADTQYF. CDR3 DNA sequence: TGTGCCAGCCAACGGACTTTAGCGGCAGATACGCAGTATTTT. The genes are TRBV9 and TRBJ2-3; TRBD2 is a possible D gene (6 bases). V lost 7 bases and J 4 bases, leaving 16 bases between the germline ends. Germline values: CDR1 SGDLS, CDR2 YYNGEE. The CDR3 length is 14 residues.

This clone was detected only a few times. This chain connects TRBV7-9 to TRBJ1-5; 7 nucleotides align to TRBD1. The CDR3 is made up of 15 amino acids. V was clipped by 4 bases and J by 3 bases; unmatched bases: 6. Germline V lookup: CDR1 SEHNR, CDR2 FQNEAQ (reference sequence). CDR3 sequence (DNA): TGTGCCAGCAGCTCCGGCGACAGGGTCAATCAGCCCCAGCATTTT. It encodes CASSSGDRVNQPQHF.

This clone was picked up one time. The chain employs TRBV11-2 and TRBJ1-2; a weak D match, TRBD1 (6 bases). This CDR3 region has 15 residues. V shed 1 base and J shed 4 bases, with 13 bases lying between them. CDR1 is SGHAT, CDR2 FQNNGV, per germline. The CDR3 protein is CASSLAGGRGYGYTF. In nucleotides, the CDR3 is TGTGCCAGCAGCTTAGCCGGGGGGCGAGGCTATGGCTACACCTTC.

This clone was recorded only once. The chain links TRBV6-6 to TRBJ2-5; a weak D match, TRBD2 (6 bases). V lost 5 bases and J 4 bases, leaving 8 bases between the germline ends. The CDR3 has 12 amino acids. Per the germline V gene, CDR1 is MNHNY and CDR2 is SVGAGI (reference sequence). In nucleotides, the CDR3 is TGTGCCAGCAGTGGGGGAGGAGAGACCCAGTACTTC. It specifies CASSGGGETQYF.

J is TRBJ2-1 and V is TRBV9; TRBD2 matches 9 bases. The V and J ends lost 6 bases and 6 bases, in that order; junction bases with no gene match: 10. This CDR3 has 15 residues. From germline, CDR1 is SGDLS and CDR2 YYNGEE. The CDR3 sequence: CASTRSLAGINEQFF. The CDR3 bases are TGTGCCAGCACCAGGTCCCTAGCGGGAATCAATGAGCAGTTCTTC. Together with reference TRBV9 and TRBJ2-1, the CDR3 gives the full variable domain: DSGVTQTPKHLITATGQRVTLRCSPRSGDLSVYWYQQSLDQGLQFLIQYYNGEERAKGNILERFSAQQFPDLHSELNLSSLELGDSALYFCASTRSLAGINEQFFGPGTRLTVL.

The chain combines TRBV7-6 with TRBJ1-1, with a possible D match to TRBD1 (6 bases). The CDR3 spans 15 residues. The germline V gene has CDR1 SGHVS and CDR2 FNYEAQ. The V end was cut by 3 bases, the J end by 0 bases, with 11 bases between. DNA of the CDR3: TGTGCCAGCAGCTTTAGCAGGGGTATGAACACTGAAGCTTTCTTT. The encoded protein is CASSFSRGMNTEAFF. The full variable domain, rest sourced from reference TRBV7-6 and TRBJ1-1, is GAGVSQSPRYKVTKRGQDVALRCDPISGHVSLYWYRQALGQGPEFLTYFNYEAQQDKSGLPNDRFSAERPEGSISTLTIQRTEQRDSAMYRCASSFSRGMNTEAFFGQGTRLTVV.

The chain recombines TRBV4-1 with TRBJ2-1; TRBD2 might be the D (6 bases). The germline gives CDR1 MGHRA, CDR2 YSYEKL. V lost 0 bases to trimming and J lost 3 bases, with 9 bases between them. The CDR3 runs 15 residues. The CDR3 region has the DNA TGCGCCAGCAGCCAAGAGGTCGGGGGCTACAATGAGCAGTTCTTC. Protein: CASSQEVGGYNEQFF.